This TCR beta chain was sequenced for a study of post-analysis software for immune sequencing data. The CDR3 totals 11 residues. TCR beta libraries were prepared from cDNA with unique molecular identifiers. TCRdb re-derived calls from the PCR reads in MiXCR, one entry per CDR3 protein. Counted here are 180,000 or so distinct CDR3 sequences, 29% occurring once; the ten biggest clones make up 3% to 4%. General study findings and limits: Multiple sclerosis patients had significantly lower normalized Chao1 diversity than controls. TRBV5-6, TRBV5-1 and TRBV20-1 belonged to a set of roughly 5 TRBV segments that were more frequent in patients than controls.

This clonotype was counted only a few times. Its matching antigen is unknown. The junction departs from the called germline gene at one end, perhaps through a read error. This chain joins TRBV12-3 or TRBV12-4 and TRBJ2-7, with 9 bases fitting TRBD1. Specimen: blood. This clonotype originated in a girl younger than 18 with multiple sclerosis. CDR3 sequence reads: CTSRTGAQQYF. Written as DNA, the CDR3 is TGTACCAGCAGGACAGGGGCCCAGCAGTACTTC.